These T cell receptor beta chains were read from a single sample in a study of blood T cell repertoires in COVID-19. Profiled with immunoSEQ multiplex PCR; TCRdb holds only in-frame clones, not every one. In the table there are over 200,000 clones, 80% to 85% of which are singletons. Sequenced: peripheral blood. Receptors were obtained from a human donor in a cohort sampled during active COVID-19. Both conserved end residues are part of each CDR3. The D gene is left open where the match is weak. Rows may omit the clone size; those that give it use once, few, many or a size class.

size: NA
V: TRBV7-9
D: TRBD1
J: TRBJ1-1
DNA: TGTGCCAGCAGCTCGGACAGGGGGAACACTGAAGCTTTCTTT
CDR3: CASSSDRGNTEAFF

size: NA
V: TRBV6-4
D: TRBD1
J: TRBJ1-1
DNA: TGTGCCAGCAGGGAACCCCTAGGACAGGTTATGAACACTGAAGCTTTCTTT
CDR3: CASREPLGQVMNTEAFF

size: NA
V: TRBV6-5
D: NA
J: TRBJ2-7
DNA: TGTGCCAGCAGTTACCGGCGGGGAGGCGACGAGCAGTACTTC
CDR3: CASSYRRGGDEQYF

size: NA
V: TRBV7-2
D: NA
J: TRBJ2-3
DNA: TGTGCCAGCAGCTTAACGGTTCATACGCAGTATTTT
CDR3: CASSLTVHTQYF

size: few
V: TRBV28
D: NA
J: TRBJ1-4
DNA: TGTGCCAGCAGTTTCCGGGTTTCCTGGCTGTTTTTT
CDR3: CASSFRVSWLFF

size: NA
V: TRBV4-1
D: TRBD2
J: TRBJ2-5
DNA: TGCGCCAGCAGCCAAAGACTAGCGGGAGGGCCCTCGGAAGAGACCCAGTACTTC
CDR3: CASSQRLAGGPSEETQYF

size: NA
V: TRBV10-3
D: NA
J: TRBJ1-1
DNA: TGTGCCATCAGTGATGAGGGTATTGGTTTGGTGTACACTGAAGCTTTCTTT
CDR3: CAISDEGIGLVYTEAFF

size: NA
V: TRBV6-6
D: NA
J: TRBJ2-5
DNA: TGTGCCAGCAGTTACGCAGAGGACAGCGGACGGACCCAGTACTTC
CDR3: CASSYAEDSGRTQYF

size: NA
V: TRBV6-2/TRBV6-3
D: NA
J: TRBJ2-7
DNA: TGTGCCAGCAGTTACTCTAGGAGCTCCTACGAGCAGTACTTC
CDR3: CASSYSRSSYEQYF

size: NA
V: TRBV7-9
D: TRBD1
J: TRBJ2-7
DNA: TGTGCCAGCAGCTTAACAGGGGTTACAGTCCACGAGCAGTACTTC
CDR3: CASSLTGVTVHEQYF

size: NA
V: TRBV12-3/TRBV12-4
D: NA
J: TRBJ2-7
DNA: TGTGCCAGCAGCCAGAATAGCGTCGAGCAGTACTTC
CDR3: CASSQNSVEQYF

size: once
V: TRBV19
D: TRBD1
J: TRBJ1-5
DNA: TGTGCCAGTAGTCCCGGACAGGGACAGCCCCAGCATTTT
CDR3: CASSPGQGQPQHF

size: NA
V: TRBV6-2/TRBV6-3
D: TRBD1
J: TRBJ2-7
DNA: TGTGCCAGCAGTCAGCGGACAGGGGGCGCCGAGCAGTACTTC
CDR3: CASSQRTGGAEQYF

size: NA
V: TRBV30
D: NA
J: TRBJ2-7
DNA: TGTGCCTGGAGTGCCCTCGGGTCCTACGAGCAGTACTTC
CDR3: CAWSALGSYEQYF

size: NA
V: TRBV19
D: TRBD2
J: TRBJ2-1
DNA: TGTGCCAGTAGACATCCGGGACTAGCGTTCAATGAGCAGTTCTTC
CDR3: CASRHPGLAFNEQFF

size: NA
V: TRBV24-1
D: TRBD2
J: TRBJ2-1
DNA: TGTGCCACCAGTGAGGGGGGACTAGCGGGAGGTAATGAGCAGTTCTTC
CDR3: CATSEGGLAGGNEQFF

size: NA
V: TRBV27
D: NA
J: TRBJ2-3
DNA: TGTGCCAGCAGATGGACACCCACAGATACGCAGTATTTT
CDR3: CASRWTPTDTQYF

size: NA
V: TRBV14
D: TRBD2
J: TRBJ2-7
DNA: TGTGCCAGCAGTCTTAGCGGGAGCAGTTACGAGCAGTACTTC
CDR3: CASSLSGSSYEQYF

size: NA
V: TRBV10-3
D: NA
J: TRBJ1-5
DNA: TGTGCCATCAGTCCGACAGGAGAGAGCAATCAGCCCCAGCATTTT
CDR3: CAISPTGESNQPQHF

size: NA
V: TRBV29-1
D: TRBD2
J: TRBJ2-7
DNA: TGCAGCGTTGAGTCAGCGGGAGGATACGAGCAGTACTTC
CDR3: CSVESAGGYEQYF

size: NA
V: TRBV4-1
D: TRBD2
J: TRBJ2-7
DNA: TGCGCCAGCAGCCAAGAGGAAGAGCGGGAGGGCTTAATCTACGAGCAGTACTTC
CDR3: CASSQEEEREGLIYEQYF

size: NA
V: TRBV4-1
D: TRBD1
J: TRBJ2-7
DNA: TGCGCCAGCAGCCTGACAGGGGCAATTTCCTACGAGCAGTACTTC
CDR3: CASSLTGAISYEQYF

size: once
V: TRBV2
D: TRBD1
J: TRBJ1-2
DNA: TGTGCCAGCAGTGAACGGGGATTAAGCGACAGGGTCGATGGCTACACCTTC
CDR3: CASSERGLSDRVDGYTF

size: NA
V: TRBV28
D: TRBD1
J: TRBJ1-5
DNA: TGTGCCAGCAGTTCATCCGGGACAGGGGGCGATCAGCCCCAGCATTTT
CDR3: CASSSSGTGGDQPQHF

size: NA
V: TRBV5-1
D: NA
J: TRBJ1-1
DNA: TGCGCCAGCAGTCCCGGACAGCGGGGCACTGAAGCTTTCTTT
CDR3: CASSPGQRGTEAFF

size: NA
V: TRBV10-3
D: NA
J: TRBJ1-3
DNA: TGTGCCATCAGTGAGGGGGGCAGGGGCTCCGGAAACACCATATATTTT
CDR3: CAISEGGRGSGNTIYF

size: few
V: TRBV30
D: TRBD1
J: TRBJ1-4
DNA: TGTGCCTGGAGATTTCCGGGACAGGGGCGGGAAAAACTGTTTTTT
CDR3: CAWRFPGQGREKLFF

size: NA
V: TRBV2
D: NA
J: TRBJ1-1
DNA: TGTGCCAGCACCACAGGTGGGGTTAACACTGAAGCTTTCTTT
CDR3: CASTTGGVNTEAFF

size: NA
V: TRBV7-8
D: NA
J: TRBJ1-1
DNA: TGTGCCAGCAGCAATACAATGAACACTGAAGCTTTCTTT
CDR3: CASSNTMNTEAFF

size: NA
V: TRBV6-5
D: TRBD1
J: TRBJ2-7
DNA: TGTGCCAGCAGGGGGACAGGCCAAACCTACGAGCAGTACTTC
CDR3: CASRGTGQTYEQYF

size: NA
V: TRBV20-1
D: TRBD1
J: TRBJ2-1
DNA: TGCAGTCCTAGGGGACAGGAGCAGTTCTTC
CDR3: CSPRGQEQFF

size: few
V: TRBV29-1
D: TRBD2
J: TRBJ2-1
DNA: TGCAGCGTTGAAGGCGGGGGGCTCAATGAGCAGTTCTTC
CDR3: CSVEGGGLNEQFF

size: NA
V: TRBV18
D: NA
J: TRBJ1-3
DNA: TGTGCCAGCTCAACAGGTCCCCCTGGAAACACCATATATTTT
CDR3: CASSTGPPGNTIYF

size: NA
V: TRBV2
D: TRBD1
J: TRBJ1-2
DNA: TGTGCCAGCAGTGAACCGACAGGGATCTATGGCTACACCTTC
CDR3: CASSEPTGIYGYTF

size: NA
V: TRBV5-4
D: NA
J: TRBJ2-6
DNA: TGTGCCAGTGGAACAGGTGCTGGGGCCAACGTCCTGACTTTC
CDR3: CASGTGAGANVLTF

size: once
V: TRBV14
D: NA
J: TRBJ2-7
DNA: TGTGCCAGCAGCCAGACTTTAAGCGGCTACGAGCAGTACTTC
CDR3: CASSQTLSGYEQYF

size: once
V: TRBV6-2/TRBV6-3
D: TRBD2
J: TRBJ2-5
DNA: TGTGCCAGCAGTTATGTGTCTAGCGGGATAGAGACCCAGTACTTC
CDR3: CASSYVSSGIETQYF

size: NA
V: TRBV9
D: TRBD2
J: TRBJ2-1
DNA: TGTGCCAGCAGCGTAATGCCGGTGGGGGACAGGGGACTAGCGGGAGCATCCTACAATGAGCAGTTCTTC
CDR3: CASSVMPVGDRGLAGASYNEQFF

size: few
V: TRBV28
D: TRBD2
J: TRBJ2-1
DNA: TGTGCCAGCAGTTTACCTGGGAGATATGGGGGGGATATCTACAATGAGCAGTTCTTC
CDR3: CASSLPGRYGGDIYNEQFF

size: NA
V: TRBV27
D: TRBD1
J: TRBJ1-3
DNA: TGTGCCAGCAGTCCAAGGGACAGGGGGCGCCTCTCTGGAAACACCATATATTTT
CDR3: CASSPRDRGRLSGNTIYF

size: NA
V: TRBV28
D: NA
J: TRBJ1-4
DNA: TGTGTCTCGGGAAAACCTAATGAAAAACTGTTTTTT
CDR3: CVSGKPNEKLFF

size: NA
V: TRBV27
D: TRBD2
J: TRBJ2-2
DNA: TGTGCCAGTACCTCTGCCGGGAGGGCCACCGGGGAGCTGTTTTTT
CDR3: CASTSAGRATGELFF

size: NA
V: TRBV7-2
D: TRBD1
J: TRBJ1-1
DNA: TGTGCCAGCAGCTTAAGAGCCCTCCGGGACAGGGGAACTGAAGCTTTCTTT
CDR3: CASSLRALRDRGTEAFF

size: NA
V: TRBV7-9
D: NA
J: TRBJ1-1
DNA: TGTGCCAGCAGCTACGGATCAGGGGCCCTAGAAGCTTTCTTT
CDR3: CASSYGSGALEAFF

size: few
V: TRBV27
D: NA
J: TRBJ1-6
DNA: TGTGCCAGCAGAGGCAGGGAAAGGTCACCCCTCCACTTT
CDR3: CASRGRERSPLHF

size: NA
V: TRBV9
D: TRBD2
J: TRBJ2-3
DNA: TGTGCCAGCAGCGTAGCTACGTCTAGCGGGAGCACAGATACGCAGTATTTT
CDR3: CASSVATSSGSTDTQYF

size: once
V: TRBV5-1
D: TRBD1
J: TRBJ1-2
DNA: TGCGCCAGCAGCTTGGCCCCCACAGGGGAGTTAGGCTACACCTTC
CDR3: CASSLAPTGELGYTF

size: NA
V: TRBV10-1
D: NA
J: TRBJ1-1
DNA: TGCGCCAGCAGTGAGTCGAAGGGGGAGAACACTGAAGCTTTCTTT
CDR3: CASSESKGENTEAFF

size: NA
V: TRBV21-1
D: NA
J: TRBJ2-7
DNA: TGTGCCAGCAGCAAGCGGGGACTATGCCCCTACGAGCAGTACTTC
CDR3: CASSKRGLCPYEQYF

size: NA
V: TRBV9
D: NA
J: TRBJ1-3
DNA: TGTGCCAGCAGCGTAACAGGGCCAGGAAACACCATATATTTT
CDR3: CASSVTGPGNTIYF

size: NA
V: TRBV9
D: NA
J: TRBJ2-2
DNA: TGTGCCAGCAGCGTAGCGTCGTGGGGGCTATCCACCGGGGAGCTGTTTTTT
CDR3: CASSVASWGLSTGELFF

size: NA
V: TRBV21-1
D: NA
J: TRBJ2-7
DNA: TGTGCCAGCAGAAAAGCGGGGACTAGCGCTAGCTCCTACGAGCAGTACTTC
CDR3: CASRKAGTSASSYEQYF

size: NA
V: TRBV30
D: NA
J: TRBJ2-7
DNA: TGTGCCTGGAGATGGGGGCACGCCTACGAGCAGTACTTC
CDR3: CAWRWGHAYEQYF

size: NA
V: TRBV28
D: NA
J: TRBJ2-1
DNA: TGTGCCAGCAGGGGTTTGGGGAGGAGATTACTAATCAATGAGCAGTTCTTC
CDR3: CASRGLGRRLLINEQFF

size: NA
V: TRBV5-1
D: NA
J: TRBJ2-7
DNA: TGCGCCAGCAGCTTGGTCGGCGGGGCGACCTACGAGCAGTACTTC
CDR3: CASSLVGGATYEQYF

size: NA
V: TRBV5-4
D: NA
J: TRBJ1-6
DNA: TGTGCCAGCAGCTCCGTGGGCGGGAGCTCCTATAATTCACCCCTCCACTTT
CDR3: CASSSVGGSSYNSPLHF

size: NA
V: TRBV5-4
D: TRBD1
J: TRBJ2-7
DNA: TGTGCCAGCAGCGGGACAGTACAGAGCTCCTACGAGCAGTACTTC
CDR3: CASSGTVQSSYEQYF